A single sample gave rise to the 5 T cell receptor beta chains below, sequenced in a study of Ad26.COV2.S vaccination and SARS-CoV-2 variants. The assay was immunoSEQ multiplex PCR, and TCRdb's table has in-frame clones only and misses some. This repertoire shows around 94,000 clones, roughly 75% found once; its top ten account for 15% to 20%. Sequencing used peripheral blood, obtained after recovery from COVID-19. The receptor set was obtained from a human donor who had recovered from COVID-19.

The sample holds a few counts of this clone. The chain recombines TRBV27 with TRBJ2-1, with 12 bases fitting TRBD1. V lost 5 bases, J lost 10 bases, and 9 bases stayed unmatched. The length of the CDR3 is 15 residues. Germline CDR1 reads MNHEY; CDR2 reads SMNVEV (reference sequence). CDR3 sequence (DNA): TGTGCCAGCAGTGTCCGGGACAGGGGGCTTCGGGAGCAGTTCTTC. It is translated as CASSVRDRGLREQFF.

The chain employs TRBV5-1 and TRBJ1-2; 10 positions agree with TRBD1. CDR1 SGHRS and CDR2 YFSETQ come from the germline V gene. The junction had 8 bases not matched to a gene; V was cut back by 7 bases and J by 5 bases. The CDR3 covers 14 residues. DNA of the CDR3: TGCGCCAGCCGAATGACAGGGGGCGGTTATGGCTACACCTTC. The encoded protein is CASRMTGGGYGYTF.

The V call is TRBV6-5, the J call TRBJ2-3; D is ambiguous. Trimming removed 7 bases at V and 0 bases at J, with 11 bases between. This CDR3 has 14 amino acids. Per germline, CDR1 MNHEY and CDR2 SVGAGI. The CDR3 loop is CASTEDGSTDTQYF. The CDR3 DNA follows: TGTGCCAGCACCGAGGACGGAAGCACAGATACGCAGTATTTT.

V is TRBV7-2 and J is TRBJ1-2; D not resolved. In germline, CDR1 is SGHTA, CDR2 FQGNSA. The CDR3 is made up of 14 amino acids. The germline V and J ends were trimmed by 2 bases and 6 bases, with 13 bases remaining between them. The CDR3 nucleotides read TGTGCCAGCAGCTTACCTCAACCCAACAATGGCTACACCTTC. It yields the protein CASSLPQPNNGYTF.

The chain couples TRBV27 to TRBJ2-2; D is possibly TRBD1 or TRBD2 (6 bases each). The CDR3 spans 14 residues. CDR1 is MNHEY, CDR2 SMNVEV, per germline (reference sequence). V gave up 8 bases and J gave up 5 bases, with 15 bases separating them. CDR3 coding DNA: TGTGCCAGCCGATTAAGAGGGGGGACCGGGGAGCTGTTTTTT. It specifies CASRLRGGTGELFF.